This TCR beta chain was sequenced during a study of T cell responses to AZD1222 COVID-19 vaccine. Study summary: Pooled together were second doses at about 4 or about 12 weeks.

Only in-frame clones appear in the TCRdb table, and some are missing; sequencing was by immunoSEQ multiplex PCR. The table includes approximately 140,000 clones, about 92% detected once. V was cut by 4 bases and J by 6 bases, with 10 bases left in between. The germline gives CDR1 LGHDT, CDR2 YNNKEL (reference sequence). The CDR3 is made up of 12 amino acids. V gene TRBV3-1 (or the pseudogene TRBV3-2) combines with J gene TRBJ2-7, with D perhaps TRBD1 or TRBD2 (5 bases each). The origin of this receptor is an adult in good health. The sample in question was peripheral blood, obtained on day 0 of AZD1222 vaccination. The CDR3 bases are TGTGCCAGCAGCCCCCTTGGGGGCGAGCAGTACTTC. Translated, it gives CASSPLGGEQYF.